Shown below are 15 T cell receptor beta chains from a single sample sequenced in a study of T cells in Graves' hyperthyroidism and ophthalmopathy. It was RNA transcripts that yielded the amplified TCR beta CDR3 regions. First-round RT-PCR of the TCR CDR3 relied on the HTBI primer set. TCRdb recomputed calls from the multiplex PCR reads with MiXCR, one row per CDR3 protein. Here the sample spans roughly 640,000 distinct CDR3 sequences, 16% being singletons. The material sequenced was blood. The receptors derive from a woman in her thirties or forties with Graves' ophthalmopathy.

This sequence joins TRBV7-8 and TRBJ2-1, with D possibly being TRBD2 (5 bases). Trimming shortened V by 2 bases and J by 7 bases, and 9 bases separated the two germline ends. Per germline, CDR1 SGHVS and CDR2 FQNEAQ. The CDR3 runs 13 residues. CDR3 in DNA: TGTGCCAGCAGCTTATTAAGGGAGAATGAGCAGTTCTTC. This sequence encodes CASSLLRENEQFF.

At least ten counts were recorded for this clonotype. The rearrangement joins TRBV2 to TRBJ1-5; D is undetermined. The length of the CDR3 is 13 residues. V gave up 2 bases and J gave up 4 bases, with 6 bases separating them. CDR1 SNHLY and CDR2 FYNNEI come from the germline V gene. CDR3 sequence: CASSEQENQPQHF. The CDR3 DNA is TGTGCCAGCAGTGAACAGGAGAATCAGCCCCAGCATTTT.

This clonotype turned up a few times. The CDR3 nucleotides read TGTGCCAGCAGTGAGCAGTTACTAGCGGTAGCGTACGAGCAGTACTTC. Translating it yields CASSEQLLAVAYEQYF. The gene calls are TRBV2 and TRBJ2-7; 8 bases map to TRBD2. This CDR3 spans 16 amino acids. V trimming: 3 bases; J trimming: 4 bases; junction bases outside the gene matches: 11. Germline V lookup: CDR1 SNHLY, CDR2 FYNNEI.

Many counts were recorded for this clonotype. V and J are TRBV5-1 and TRBJ2-3, with 8 bases lining up with TRBD2. From germline, CDR1 is SGHRS and CDR2 YFSETQ. The CDR3 is 15 amino acids. J gave up 3 bases and V 4 bases, and 7 bases lay outside the gene matches. The CDR3 region has the DNA TGCGCCAGCAGCCAAGCGGGAGATGGGACAGATACGCAGTATTTT. This translates into CASSQAGDGTDTQYF.

This clonotype appeared a few times. The rearrangement uses TRBV24-1 and TRBJ2-3; 8 bases are a match to TRBD1. CDR3 length equals 14 residues. V lost 9 bases, J lost 3 bases, and 7 bases stayed unmatched. The germline V gene has CDR1 KGHDR and CDR2 SFDVKD. The CDR3 reads CATAETGATDTQYF. In DNA form, the CDR3 reads TGTGCCACCGCGGAGACAGGGGCAACAGATACGCAGTATTTT.

This clonotype was observed many times. The V and J genes are TRBV3-1 and TRBJ1-1, with D unclear. The V and J ends lost 5 bases and 10 bases respectively, with 11 bases between them. The CDR3 contains 11 residues. CDR1 and CDR2 from the germline V gene are LGHDT and YNNKEL (reference sequence). CDR3: CASSLKGAAFF. The CDR3, as DNA: TGTGCCAGCAGCTTAAAGGGCGCAGCTTTCTTT.

This clonotype came up many times. DNA for the CDR3: TGTGCCAGCAGTGGTCCCTACGGCGGTGGCACTGAAGCTTTCTTT. This encodes CASSGPYGGGTEAFF. The chain combines TRBV2 with TRBJ1-1; no firm D call. The CDR3 is made up of 15 amino acids. Germline V gene sequence: CDR1 SNHLY, CDR2 FYNNEI. Deletions cut 4 bases from V and 4 bases from J, with 16 bases between.

This clonotype was detected many times. The V gene is TRBV2, the J gene TRBJ2-7; the D gene is possibly TRBD1 (6 bases). This CDR3 contains 11 residues. The V and J ends lost 8 bases and 2 bases respectively, with 7 bases between them. CDR1 and CDR2 from the germline V gene are SNHLY and FYNNEI. The CDR3 reads CASGQTYEQYF. The CDR3 bases are TGTGCCAGCGGACAGACCTACGAGCAGTACTTC.

This clonotype has only a few counts. The chain couples TRBV5-1 to TRBJ2-3; no reliable D call. The ends were cut back, 0 bases at V and 4 bases at J, with 9 bases in the middle. The CDR3 length is 14 residues. In germline, CDR1 is SGHRS, CDR2 YFSETQ. The CDR3 loop reads CASSLVAESDTQYF. CDR3 DNA: TGCGCCAGCAGCTTGGTGGCAGAGTCAGATACGCAGTATTTT.

The chain carries TRBV20-1 and TRBJ1-5; 7 bases are a match to TRBD1. The CDR3 covers 14 residues. V lost 1 base and J lost 6; bases outside the gene matches: 6. Germline CDR1 is DFQATT and CDR2 is SNEGSKA (reference sequence). In DNA form, the CDR3 reads TGCAGTGCTAGAGGGGGGCAGGGGGGTCAGCCCCAGCATTTT. This codes for CSARGGQGGQPQHF.

Regarding this clonotype: This may come from a read error, since a much larger clone is one base off. This rearrangement joins TRBV28 to TRBJ1-2; D gene uncertain. The CDR3 has 12 amino acids. V lost 2 bases and J lost 6, with 7 bases in between. Germline CDR1 reads MDHEN; CDR2 reads SYDVKM. The DNA for the CDR3 is TGTGCCAGCAGTTTAACGATGGATGGCTACACCTTC. Its protein is CASSLTMDGYTF.

In DNA, the CDR3 is TGCAGTGCCTGGGGATTCCTTCTGGATACGCAGTATTTT. Translating it yields CSAWGFLLDTQYF. V usage is TRBV20-1 and J usage is TRBJ2-3; unclear D gene. Between the trimmed V and J ends, which lost 6 bases and 6 bases, there was a span of 16 bases. The CDR3 has 13 amino acids. Germline V CDR1 and CDR2: DFQATT, SNEGSKA (reference sequence).

The chain carries TRBV20-1 and TRBJ2-1, with TRBD2 matching over 10 bases. CDR1 and CDR2 from the germline V gene are DFQATT and SNEGSKA (reference sequence). This CDR3 is built from 16 residues. The junction had 11 bases not matched to a gene; V was cut back by 0 bases and J by 9 bases. The CDR3 DNA reads as TGCAGTGCTAGAGACGTCAGAGCGGGAGGGTTCGGTGAGCAGTTCTTC. This gives the protein CSARDVRAGGFGEQFF.

The chain links TRBV5-6 to TRBJ2-2; D possibly corresponds to TRBD1 (6 bases). CDR3 length equals 16 residues. CDR1 is SGHDT, CDR2 YYEEEE, per germline. Between the trimmed V and J ends, which lost 2 bases and 1 base, there was a span of 12 bases. DNA of the CDR3: TGTGCCAGCAGCTTTGCTGGGACATTGAACACCGGGGAGCTGTTTTTT. As protein: CASSFAGTLNTGELFF.

This clonotype was recorded a few times. This chain connects TRBV7-8 to TRBJ2-7; TRBD2 matches 10 bases. V shed 5 bases and J 2 bases; nucleotides not matched to a gene: 9. Germline V CDR1 and CDR2: SGHVS, FQNEAQ. This CDR3 has 16 residues. CDR3 nucleotide sequence: TGTGCCAGCAGCCAAAGGGTAGCGGGAGGCACCTACGAGCAGTACTTC. Its translation is CASSQRVAGGTYEQYF.